The clone carrying this TCR beta chain was observed a few times. The record originates from a study of blood T cells in healthy people across ages. Germline values: CDR1 SNHLY, CDR2 FYNNEI. The CDR3 length is 19 residues. The trim removed 2 bases at V and 7 bases at J, leaving 20 bases unmatched. A second PCR, run for about 7 to 11 cycles, used a sample-barcoded 5' primer plus a J-beta primer mix. TCRdb called the 5' RACE reads again in MiXCR, with one record for every CDR3 protein. The sample lists 800,000 or so distinct CDR3 sequences; 20% to 25% were seen once. Separately, the same data were catalogued under a study of T cells of mothers and their children.

Sequencing used blood. This clonotype was sampled from a boy younger than 18 in good health. This chain connects TRBV2 to TRBJ2-1, with 7 positions matching TRBD1. CDR3 amino acids: CASSERTPGQRGIENEQFF. CDR3 nucleotide sequence: TGTGCCAGCAGTGAAAGGACTCCGGGACAGCGTGGTATAGAAAATGAGCAGTTCTTC.